These 31 T cell receptor beta chains came from one sample sequenced in a study of immune evolution from preneoplasia to lung adenocarcinoma. Profiled with immunoSEQ multiplex PCR; TCRdb holds only in-frame clones, not every one. The profile shows about 3,000 clones, approximately 84% of them singletons. The sequenced sample consisted of FFPE adjacent normal lung tissue. The source is a person aged 55 to 79 with lung adenocarcinoma.

This clone was detected once. J is TRBJ2-6 and V is TRBV5-8; no clear D gene. The CDR3 is 13 amino acids. Germline values: CDR1 SGHTS, CDR2 YDEGEE. V was trimmed by 2 bases and J by 2 bases, leaving 2 bases between them. The CDR3 is CASSLTGANVLTF. CDR3 nucleotide sequence: TGTGCCAGCAGCTTAACTGGGGCCAACGTCCTGACTTTC.

This rearrangement joins TRBV19 to TRBJ1-2; D possibly corresponds to TRBD1 (5 bases). CDR3 length equals 15 residues. Trimming took 1 base from V and 4 from J, leaving 13 bases between them. CDR1 and CDR2 from the germline V gene are LNHDA and SQIVND (reference sequence). The CDR3 region is CASSIGAQESYGYTF. DNA for the CDR3: TGTGCCAGTAGTATAGGAGCACAGGAGAGCTATGGCTACACCTTC. Filled out from reference TRBV19 and TRBJ1-2, the complete variable domain reads DGGITQSPKYLFRKEGQNVTLSCEQNLNHDAMYWYRQDPGQGLRLIYYSQIVNDFQKGDIAEGYSVSREKKESFPLTVTSAQKNPTAFYLCASSIGAQESYGYTFGSGTRLTVV.

The chain has TRBV7-9 and TRBJ2-6; 8 positions agree with TRBD1. Germline V gives CDR1 SEHNR, CDR2 FQNEAQ (reference sequence). V lost 5 bases, J lost 0 bases, and 9 bases stayed unmatched. The CDR3 runs 18 residues. CDR3 protein: CASSLTWDRPSGANVLTF. In DNA form, the CDR3 reads TGTGCCAGCAGCCTCACCTGGGACAGGCCCTCTGGGGCCAACGTCCTGACTTTC.

This sequence joins TRBV7-6 and TRBJ2-1, with 15 bases identical to TRBD2. The V gene's germline CDR1 is SGHVS and CDR2 FNYEAQ. The CDR3 length is 16 residues. J gave up 6 bases and V 5 bases, and 5 bases lay outside the gene matches. CDR3 residues: CASSRGLAGGSNEQFF. The CDR3 nucleotides read TGTGCCAGCAGCCGGGGACTAGCGGGGGGATCCAATGAGCAGTTCTTC.

This sequence joins TRBV6-1 and TRBJ1-1; D call uncertain. Looked up from germline, CDR1 is MNHNS and CDR2 is SASEGT. The CDR3 has 13 residues. V was pared by 6 bases and J by 5 bases, with 13 bases between. The CDR3 bases are TGTGCCAGCAGGTCTCCGTTGGGGACTGAAGCTTTCTTT. It yields the protein CASRSPLGTEAFF.

In DNA form, the CDR3 reads TGTGCCAGCAGTGAAGGACTAGCCGCTTACAATGAGCAGTTCTTC. It codes for CASSEGLAAYNEQFF. The chain has TRBV2 and TRBJ2-1; 7 bases agree with TRBD2. Looked up from germline, CDR1 is SNHLY and CDR2 is FYNNEI. The J segment lost 4 bases and the V segment lost 1 base, leaving 4 bases of the junction unmatched. The CDR3 has 15 residues.

This clone was found once. This rearrangement joins TRBV10-3 to TRBJ2-7, with 9 bases fitting TRBD1. CDR3 length equals 15 residues. Germline lookup yields CDR1 ENHRY and CDR2 SYGVKD. The V gene end was trimmed by 4 bases and the J gene end by 2 bases; junction bases not matched to a gene: 6. The CDR3 DNA follows: TGTGCCATCAGTGCCGGGACAGGGACCCCCTACGAGCAGTACTTC. This sequence encodes CAISAGTGTPYEQYF.

Concerning this clone: Different DNA sequences within this sample yield the same CDR3. V is TRBV6-1 and J is TRBJ1-6; D is ambiguous. Germline V CDR1 and CDR2: MNHNS, SASEGT. The CDR3 has 14 residues. The V end was cut by 6 bases, the J end by 4 bases, with 10 bases between. CDR3 in DNA: TGTGCCAGCAGCGCCGGGCCTTATAATTCACCCCTCCACTTT. Protein product: CASSAGPYNSPLHF.

The rearrangement links TRBV6-1 to TRBJ1-1; D not resolved. Germline-derived CDR1 and CDR2 are MNHNS and SASEGT. The CDR3 runs 14 residues. Trimming stripped 4 bases from V and 1 base from J, with 10 bases between. The CDR3 DNA reads as TGTGCCAGCAGTGCGCTCTCTCGGAACACTGAAGCTTTCTTT. Translating it yields CASSALSRNTEAFF.

This chain joins TRBV9 and TRBJ2-7; the match to TRBD2 covers 11 bases. J gave up 3 bases and V 0 bases, and 5 bases lay outside the gene matches. Germline V lookup: CDR1 SGDLS, CDR2 YYNGEE. This CDR3 spans 16 amino acids. CDR3 sequence reads: CASSVGLGTSGYEQYF. CDR3 coding DNA: TGTGCCAGCAGCGTAGGGTTAGGGACTAGCGGCTACGAGCAGTACTTC.

This chain connects TRBV5-1 to TRBJ2-3; TRBD2 agrees at 8 bases. J was trimmed by 2 bases and V by 6 bases; bases with no gene match: 5. The CDR3 covers 14 residues. Germline V gives CDR1 SGHRS, CDR2 YFSETQ. The CDR3 DNA reads as TGCGCCAGCACCTTTAGCGGGGACACAGATACGCAGTATTTT. It translates to CASTFSGDTDTQYF. Based on the CDR3 plus reference TRBV5-1 and TRBJ2-3, the full variable domain is KAGVTQTPRYLIKTRGQQVTLSCSPISGHRSVSWYQQTPGQGLQFLFEYFSETQRNKGNFPGRFSGRQFSNSRSEMNVSTLELGDSALYLCASTFSGDTDTQYFGPGTRLTVL.

The chain joins TRBV2 to TRBJ1-1; 8 bases agree with TRBD1. With 3 bases clipped from V and 4 bases from J, the junction kept 7 bases outside the gene matches. The germline gives CDR1 SNHLY, CDR2 FYNNEI. The CDR3 is made up of 15 amino acids. Written as DNA, the CDR3 is TGTGCCAGCAGTGAGAATGCAGGGGGCTTCACTGAAGCTTTCTTT. Translation: CASSENAGGFTEAFF.

The V call is TRBV7-3, the J call TRBJ2-2, with no clear D. Deletions cut 5 bases from V and 5 bases from J, with 15 bases between. The CDR3 consists of 15 residues. The germline gives CDR1 SGHTA, CDR2 FQGTGA. CDR3 in DNA: TGTGCCAGCAGCCTCGATGGGCCGAGGACCGGGGAGCTGTTTTTT. Its protein product is CASSLDGPRTGELFF.

The rearrangement joins TRBV15 to TRBJ2-7; TRBD1 might be the D (6 bases). With 3 bases removed from V and 6 bases from J, the gap between germline ends came to 18 bases. The CDR3 sequence is 15 residues long. Germline V gene sequence: CDR1 LNHNV, CDR2 YYDKDF (reference sequence). CDR3 sequence (DNA): TGTGCCACCAGCAGGCCGGGACAATTTCTTCGCGAGCAGTACTTC. This codes for CATSRPGQFLREQYF. The entire variable domain, with the rest obtained from reference TRBV15 and TRBJ2-7, is as follows: DAMVIQNPRYQVTQFGKPVTLSCSQTLNHNVMYWYQQKSSQAPKLLFHYYDKDFNNEADTPDNFQSRRPNTSFCFLDIRSPGLGDTAMYLCATSRPGQFLREQYFGPGTRLTVT.

The DNA for the CDR3 is TGTGCCAGCAGCTTAGCGAACGCACTCTCGGGGGAGCAGTACTTC. It yields the protein CASSLANALSGEQYF. The chain links TRBV7-9 to TRBJ2-7, with D possibly matching TRBD2 (5 bases). Trimming pared 0 bases from V and 7 bases from J, leaving 16 bases between. The CDR3 contains 15 residues. Looked up from germline, CDR1 is SEHNR and CDR2 is FQNEAQ (reference sequence).

This clone was found once. The chain is built from TRBV6-5 and TRBJ2-3; possible D gene TRBD2, 5 bases. V was cut by 2 bases and J by 1 base, with 7 bases left in between. The germline V gene has CDR1 MNHEY and CDR2 SVGAGI. This CDR3 is built from 14 residues. The CDR3 DNA reads TGTGCCAGCAGTTACGACGGGGGCACAGATACGCAGTATTTT. It yields the protein CASSYDGGTDTQYF.

This chain links TRBV2 with TRBJ1-1; tentatively, D is TRBD1 (6 bases). CDR1 and CDR2 (germline): SNHLY, FYNNEI. Trimming took 5 bases from V and 7 from J, leaving 8 bases between them. The CDR3 is 11 amino acids. CDR3 loop: CASSWTVEAFF. The CDR3 DNA sequence: TGTGCCAGCAGTTGGACAGTTGAAGCTTTCTTT.

The chain joins TRBV6-1 to TRBJ2-3; a weak D match, TRBD2 (5 bases). Germline lookup yields CDR1 MNHNS and CDR2 SASEGT. V was trimmed by 2 bases and J by 5 bases, leaving 11 bases between them. The CDR3 contains 14 residues. The CDR3 bases are TGTGCCAGCAGTGAAAAGACCGAGGGAGATACGCAGTATTTT. It codes for CASSEKTEGDTQYF.

This chain connects TRBV27 to TRBJ1-5, with D uncertain. Germline CDR1 and CDR2: MNHEY and SMNVEV (reference sequence). Trimming took off 10 bases at V and 3 bases at J, with 7 bases between the two ends. The CDR3 is 11 amino acids. CDR3 region: CATTFNQPQHF. In nucleotides, the CDR3 is TGTGCCACTACGTTCAATCAGCCCCAGCATTTT.

The chain combines TRBV10-1 with TRBJ2-5; TRBD2 agrees at 7 bases. Looked up from germline, CDR1 is WNHNN and CDR2 is SYGVQD (reference sequence). CDR3 size: 14 residues. The junction had 5 bases not matched to a gene; V was cut back by 2 bases and J by 5 bases. The CDR3 nucleotides read TGCGCCAGCAGTGAGACGGGGGGACGGGAGACCCAGTACTTC. This sequence encodes CASSETGGRETQYF.

V and J are TRBV5-5 and TRBJ2-7, with D possibly matching TRBD1 (6 bases). In germline, CDR1 is SGHKS, CDR2 YYEKEE (reference sequence). V was pared by 4 bases and J by 2 bases, with 16 bases between. The CDR3 is 15 amino acids. The CDR3 spells CASSRSTTGAYEQYF. In DNA, the CDR3 is TGTGCCAGCAGCCGAAGTACGACAGGAGCCTACGAGCAGTACTTC.

V and J are TRBV6-5 and TRBJ1-2; TRBD1 is a possible D gene (5 bases). Germline values: CDR1 MNHEY, CDR2 SVGAGI. CDR3 length: 16 amino acids. Trimming pared 0 bases from V and 8 bases from J, leaving 19 bases between. CDR3 amino acids: CASSYSNTGRLEGYTF. In DNA, the CDR3 is TGTGCCAGCAGTTACTCGAACACAGGCCGTCTAGAGGGCTACACCTTC.

This rearrangement joins TRBV5-4 to TRBJ2-5; D assignment may be TRBD1 or TRBD2 (5 bases each). Germline V lookup: CDR1 SGHNT, CDR2 YYREEE (reference sequence). The V and J ends lost 0 bases and 4 bases respectively, with 10 bases between them. CDR3 size: 14 residues. DNA for the CDR3: TGTGCCAGCAGCTTGGGGGGCAGCGGAGAGACCCAGTACTTC. Translating it yields CASSLGGSGETQYF.

V is TRBV6-1 and J is TRBJ1-1; the match to TRBD1 covers 9 bases. Germline V CDR1 and CDR2: MNHNS, SASEGT. V shed 3 bases and J 5 bases; nucleotides not matched to a gene: 4. CDR3 size: 14 residues. CDR3 nucleotide sequence: TGTGCCAGCAGTGAGTGGACAGGGGAGACTGAAGCTTTCTTT. This sequence encodes CASSEWTGETEAFF.

The J gene is TRBJ2-7, the V gene TRBV5-6; 9 positions agree with TRBD1. The CDR3 loop spans 15 amino acids. CDR1 and CDR2 from the germline V gene are SGHDT and YYEEEE. V was clipped by 3 bases and J by 3 bases; unmatched bases: 7. CDR3 amino acids: CASSWDRDRDYEQYF. In DNA, the CDR3 is TGTGCCAGCAGCTGGGACCGGGACAGGGACTACGAGCAGTACTTC.

The chain uses TRBV9 and TRBJ2-5; 9 bases are shared with TRBD1. Germline assignment: CDR1 SGDLS and CDR2 YYNGEE. CDR3 length: 14 amino acids. The J segment lost 8 bases and the V segment lost 3 bases, leaving 8 bases of the junction unmatched. CDR3 sequence reads: CASSGGTGYNTQYF. The CDR3 nucleotides are TGTGCCAGCAGCGGAGGGACAGGGTACAATACCCAGTACTTC.

The chain uses TRBV9 and TRBJ1-6; 9 positions match TRBD1. The CDR3 contains 15 residues. With 3 bases clipped from V and 9 bases from J, the junction kept 7 bases outside the gene matches. In germline, CDR1 is SGDLS, CDR2 YYNGEE. The CDR3 sequence: CASSETGTGSSPLHF. The CDR3 coding sequence is TGTGCCAGCAGCGAGACCGGGACAGGGTCTTCACCCCTCCACTTT.

The CDR3 is CASSLAGAGPRYF. In DNA, the CDR3 is TGTGCCAGCAGCTTGGCCGGAGCGGGGCCCAGGTACTTC. The V gene is TRBV5-4, the J gene TRBJ2-5; TRBD2 matches at 7 bases. This CDR3 contains 13 residues. V lost 0 bases, J lost 13 bases, and 9 bases stayed unmatched. Per the germline V gene, CDR1 is SGHNT and CDR2 is YYREEE (reference sequence).

This clone appeared a few times. This chain uses TRBV10-3 with TRBJ2-3; D gene uncertain. The CDR3 covers 13 residues. Germline V gene lookup returns CDR1 ENHRY and CDR2 SYGVKD. V gave up 0 bases and J gave up 6 bases, with 7 bases separating them. The CDR3 sequence: CAISESGSDTQYF. The CDR3 nucleotides are TGTGCCATCAGTGAGTCGGGCTCCGATACGCAGTATTTT.

The chain employs TRBV5-1 and TRBJ2-5; 11 bases align to TRBD2. Trimming at V came to 5 bases and at J to 0 bases, leaving 3 bases not matched to a gene. CDR1 is SGHRS, CDR2 YFSETQ, per germline. This CDR3 contains 15 residues. CDR3 sequence reads: CASRTSGMYQETQYF. The CDR3 DNA follows: TGCGCCAGCAGGACTAGCGGGATGTACCAAGAGACCCAGTACTTC.

This chain uses TRBV6-5 with TRBJ2-1, with D perhaps TRBD2 (5 bases). In germline, CDR1 is MNHEY, CDR2 SVGAGI. The germline V and J ends were trimmed by 8 bases and 9 bases, with 17 bases remaining between them. The CDR3 totals 13 residues. Here the CDR3 reads CASRDYLSGEQFF. CDR3 nucleotide sequence: TGTGCCAGCCGGGATTATCTCAGTGGTGAGCAGTTCTTC.